Included here is one T cell receptor beta chain sequence, with context. Its specificity is not known. This sample is part of a study of response to subunit inactivated influenza vaccine. V gave up 2 bases and J gave up 1 base, with 9 bases separating them. The germline V gene encodes CDR1 SGDLS and CDR2 YYNGEE. This CDR3 spans 14 amino acids. TCRdb reprocessed the RT-PCR reads with MiXCR, giving one entry per CDR3 protein. The sample lists 290,000 or so distinct CDR3 sequences, about 20% occurring once. Whole-study findings and limits: Each seasonal influenza vaccination, the authors suggested, recruits few new T cells.

The starting material was PBMCs from blood, obtained 21 months after vaccination. The source is a man between 50 and 75 years old who received an inactivated influenza vaccine. The chain employs TRBV9 and TRBJ1-2; D uncertain. Written as DNA, the CDR3 is TGTGCCAGCAGCGTCTCCACGGATAACTATGGCTACACCTTC. This translates into CASSVSTDNYGYTF.